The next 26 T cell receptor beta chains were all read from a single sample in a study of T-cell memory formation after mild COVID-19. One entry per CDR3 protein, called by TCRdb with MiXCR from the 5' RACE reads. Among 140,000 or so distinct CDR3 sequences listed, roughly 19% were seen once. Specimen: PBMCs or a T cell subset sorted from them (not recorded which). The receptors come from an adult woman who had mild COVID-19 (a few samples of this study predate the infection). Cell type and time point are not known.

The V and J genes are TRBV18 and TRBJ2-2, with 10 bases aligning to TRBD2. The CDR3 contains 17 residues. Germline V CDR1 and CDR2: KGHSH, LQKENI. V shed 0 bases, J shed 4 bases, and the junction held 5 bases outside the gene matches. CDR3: CASSPPLLAGATGELFF. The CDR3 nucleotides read TGTGCCAGCTCACCACCTCTGCTAGCGGGGGCCACCGGGGAGCTGTTTTTT.

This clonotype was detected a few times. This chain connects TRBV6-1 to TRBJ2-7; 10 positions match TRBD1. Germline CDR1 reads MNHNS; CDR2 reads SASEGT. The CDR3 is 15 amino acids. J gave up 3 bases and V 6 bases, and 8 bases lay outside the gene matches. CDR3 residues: CASSRGQGNLYEQYF. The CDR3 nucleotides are TGTGCCAGCAGCAGGGGACAGGGGAATCTCTACGAGCAGTACTTC.

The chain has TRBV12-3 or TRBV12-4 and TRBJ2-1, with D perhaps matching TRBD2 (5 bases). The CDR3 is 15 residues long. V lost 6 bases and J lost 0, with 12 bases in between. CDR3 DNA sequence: TGTGCCAGCAGAGGCCAAAGCGGCTCCTACAATGAGCAGTTCTTC. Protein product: CASRGQSGSYNEQFF.

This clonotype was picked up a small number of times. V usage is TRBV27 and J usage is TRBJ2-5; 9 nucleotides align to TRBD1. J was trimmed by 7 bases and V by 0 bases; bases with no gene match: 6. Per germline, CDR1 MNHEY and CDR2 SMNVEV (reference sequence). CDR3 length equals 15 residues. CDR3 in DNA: TGTGCCAGCAGTTTATCCGGGACAGGGAGTTGGACCCAGTACTTC. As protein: CASSLSGTGSWTQYF.

CDR3 region: CASTMAGTYEQYF. The CDR3 region has the DNA TGTGCCAGCACTATGGCGGGGACCTACGAGCAGTACTTC. This chain joins TRBV6-1 and TRBJ2-7, with D perhaps matching TRBD2 (6 bases). This CDR3 is built from 13 residues. V was cut by 7 bases and J by 2 bases, with 12 bases left in between. Germline V gene sequence: CDR1 MNHNS, CDR2 SASEGT.

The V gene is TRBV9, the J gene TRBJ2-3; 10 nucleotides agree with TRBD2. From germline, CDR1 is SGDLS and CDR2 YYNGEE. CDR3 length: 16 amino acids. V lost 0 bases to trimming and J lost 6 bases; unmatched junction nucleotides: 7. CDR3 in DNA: TGTGCCAGCAGCGTAGTCGCCCTAGCGGGAGAGGATACGCAGTATTTT. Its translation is CASSVVALAGEDTQYF.

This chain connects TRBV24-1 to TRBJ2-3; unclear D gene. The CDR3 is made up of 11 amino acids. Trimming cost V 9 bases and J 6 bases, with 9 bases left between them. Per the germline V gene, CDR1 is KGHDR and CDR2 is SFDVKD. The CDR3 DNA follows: TGTGCCACCGAATATCTTGATACGCAGTATTTT. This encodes CATEYLDTQYF.

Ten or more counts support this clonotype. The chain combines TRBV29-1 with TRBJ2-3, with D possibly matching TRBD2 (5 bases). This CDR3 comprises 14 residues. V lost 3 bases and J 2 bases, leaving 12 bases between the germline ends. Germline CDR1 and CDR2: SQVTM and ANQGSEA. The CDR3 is CSVDTRGSTDTQYF. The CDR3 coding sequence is TGCAGCGTTGATACCCGCGGGTCCACAGATACGCAGTATTTT.

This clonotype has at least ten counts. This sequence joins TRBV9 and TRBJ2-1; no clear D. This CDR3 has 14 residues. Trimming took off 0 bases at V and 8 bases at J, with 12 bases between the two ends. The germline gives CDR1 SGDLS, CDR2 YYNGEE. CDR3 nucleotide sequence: TGTGCCAGCAGCGTAGGATTGCTCGGCGATGAGCAGTTCTTC. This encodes CASSVGLLGDEQFF.

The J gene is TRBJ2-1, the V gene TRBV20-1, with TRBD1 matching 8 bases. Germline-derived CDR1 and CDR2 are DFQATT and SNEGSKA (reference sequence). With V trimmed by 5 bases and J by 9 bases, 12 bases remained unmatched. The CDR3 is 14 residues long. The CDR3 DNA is TGCAGTGCTCAAGAACCACAGGGGGTGGGTGAGCAGTTCTTC. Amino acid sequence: CSAQEPQGVGEQFF.

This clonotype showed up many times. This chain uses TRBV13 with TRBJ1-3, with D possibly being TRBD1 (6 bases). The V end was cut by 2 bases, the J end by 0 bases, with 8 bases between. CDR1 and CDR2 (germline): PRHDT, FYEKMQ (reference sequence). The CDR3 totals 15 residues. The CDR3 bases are TGTGCCAGCAGCTTAAGGACAGCCTCTGGAAACACCATATATTTT. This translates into CASSLRTASGNTIYF. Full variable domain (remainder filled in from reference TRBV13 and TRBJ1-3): AAGVIQSPRHLIKEKRETATLKCYPIPRHDTVYWYQQGPGQDPQFLISFYEKMQSDKGSIPDRFSAQQFSDYHSELNMSSLELGDSALYFCASSLRTASGNTIYFGEGSWLTVV.

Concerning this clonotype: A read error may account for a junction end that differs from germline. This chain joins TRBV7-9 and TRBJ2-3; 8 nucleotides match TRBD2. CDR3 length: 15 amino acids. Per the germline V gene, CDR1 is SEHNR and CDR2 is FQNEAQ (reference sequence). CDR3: CASSLTSGLTNTQYF. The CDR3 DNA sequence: TGTGCCAGCAGTTTAACTAGCGGACTCACAAATACGCAGTATTTT.

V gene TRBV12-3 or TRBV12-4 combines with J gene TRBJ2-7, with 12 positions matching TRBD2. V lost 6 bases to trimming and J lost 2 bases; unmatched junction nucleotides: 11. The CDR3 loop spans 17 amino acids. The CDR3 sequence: CASSPRTSGIITYEQYF. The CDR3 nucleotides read TGTGCCAGCAGCCCAAGGACTAGCGGGATTATCACCTACGAGCAGTACTTC.

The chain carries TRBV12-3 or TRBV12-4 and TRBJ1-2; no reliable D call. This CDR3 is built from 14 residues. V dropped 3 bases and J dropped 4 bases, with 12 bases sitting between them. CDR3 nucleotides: TGTGCCAGCAGTTTCAGGACGGGGTTCTATGGCTACACCTTC. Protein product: CASSFRTGFYGYTF.

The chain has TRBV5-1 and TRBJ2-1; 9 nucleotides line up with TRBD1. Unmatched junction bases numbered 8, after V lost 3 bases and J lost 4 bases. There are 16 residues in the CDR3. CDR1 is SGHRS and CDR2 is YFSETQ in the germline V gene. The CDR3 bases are TGCGCCAGCAGCTCGTTACAGGGGGCAGGTTACAATGAGCAGTTCTTC. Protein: CASSSLQGAGYNEQFF.

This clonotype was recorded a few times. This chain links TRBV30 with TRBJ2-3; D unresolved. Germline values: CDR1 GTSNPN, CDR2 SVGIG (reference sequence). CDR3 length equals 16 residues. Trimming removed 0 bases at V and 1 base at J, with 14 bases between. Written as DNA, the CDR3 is TGTGCCTGGAGTGTACACTTTTCAGTCCGCACAGATACGCAGTATTTT. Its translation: CAWSVHFSVRTDTQYF.

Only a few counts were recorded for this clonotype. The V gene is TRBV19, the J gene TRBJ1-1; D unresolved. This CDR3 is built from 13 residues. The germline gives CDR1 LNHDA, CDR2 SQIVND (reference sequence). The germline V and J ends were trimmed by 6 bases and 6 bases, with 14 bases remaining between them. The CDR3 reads CASRLNLRAEAFF. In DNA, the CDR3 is TGTGCCAGTAGACTAAATCTGAGGGCTGAAGCTTTCTTT.

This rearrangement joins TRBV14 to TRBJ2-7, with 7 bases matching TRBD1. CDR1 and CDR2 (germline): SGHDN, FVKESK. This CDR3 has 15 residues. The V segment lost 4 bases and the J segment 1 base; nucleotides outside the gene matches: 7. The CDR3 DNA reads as TGTGCCAGCAGCCTGAGACAGGGATCTTCCTACGAGCAGTACTTC. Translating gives CASSLRQGSSYEQYF. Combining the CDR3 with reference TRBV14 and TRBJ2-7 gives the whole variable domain EAGVTQFPSHSVIEKGQTVTLRCDPISGHDNLYWYRRVMGKEIKFLLHFVKESKQDESGMPNNRFLAERTGGTYSTLKVQPAELEDSGVYFCASSLRQGSSYEQYFGPGTRLTVT.

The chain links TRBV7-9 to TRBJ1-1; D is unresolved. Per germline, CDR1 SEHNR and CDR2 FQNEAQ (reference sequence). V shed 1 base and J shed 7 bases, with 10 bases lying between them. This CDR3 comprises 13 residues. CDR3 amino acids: CASSLERGYEAFF. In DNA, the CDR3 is TGTGCCAGCAGCTTAGAACGAGGCTATGAAGCTTTCTTT.

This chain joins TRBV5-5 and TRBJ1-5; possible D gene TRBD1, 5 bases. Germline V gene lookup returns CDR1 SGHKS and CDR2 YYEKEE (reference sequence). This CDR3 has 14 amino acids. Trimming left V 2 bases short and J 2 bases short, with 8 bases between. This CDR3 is CASSLIQGNQPQHF. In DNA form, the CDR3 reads TGTGCCAGCAGCTTAATACAGGGCAATCAGCCCCAGCATTTT. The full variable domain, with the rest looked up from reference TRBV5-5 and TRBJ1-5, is DAGVTQSPTHLIKTRGQQVTLRCSPISGHKSVSWYQQVLGQGPQFIFQYYEKEERGRGNFPDRFSARQFPNYSSELNVNALLLGDSALYLCASSLIQGNQPQHFGDGTRLSIL.

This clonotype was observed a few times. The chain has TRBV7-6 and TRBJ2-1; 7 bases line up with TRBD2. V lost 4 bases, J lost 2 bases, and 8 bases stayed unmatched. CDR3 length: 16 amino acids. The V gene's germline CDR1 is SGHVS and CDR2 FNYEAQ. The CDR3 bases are TGTGCCAGCAGCTACGCTAGCGGTTTCACCTACAATGAGCAGTTCTTC. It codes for CASSYASGFTYNEQFF.

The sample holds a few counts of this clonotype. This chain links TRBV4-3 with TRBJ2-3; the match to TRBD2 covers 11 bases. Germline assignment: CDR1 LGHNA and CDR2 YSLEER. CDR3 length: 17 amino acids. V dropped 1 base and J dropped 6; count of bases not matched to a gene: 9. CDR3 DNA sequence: TGCGCCAGCAGCCAAGCGCGACTAGCGGGAATGGGGGATACGCAGTATTTT. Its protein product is CASSQARLAGMGDTQYF.

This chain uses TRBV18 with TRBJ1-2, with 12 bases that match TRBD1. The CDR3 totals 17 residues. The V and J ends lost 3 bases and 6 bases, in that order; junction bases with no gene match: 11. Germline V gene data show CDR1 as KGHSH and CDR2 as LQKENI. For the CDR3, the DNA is TGTGCCAGCTCACCTCTCGACGGAGGGACAGGGGGCGATGGCTACACCTTC. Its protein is CASSPLDGGTGGDGYTF. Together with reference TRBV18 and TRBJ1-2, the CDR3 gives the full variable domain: NAGVMQNPRHLVRRRGQEARLRCSPMKGHSHVYWYRQLPEEGLKFMVYLQKENIIDESGMPKERFSAEFPKEGPSILRIQQVVRGDSAAYFCASSPLDGGTGGDGYTFGSGTRLTVV.

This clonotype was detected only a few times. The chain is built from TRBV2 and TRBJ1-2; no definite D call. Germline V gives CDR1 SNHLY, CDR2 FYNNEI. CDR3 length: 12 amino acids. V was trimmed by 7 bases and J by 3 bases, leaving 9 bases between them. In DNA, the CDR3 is TGTGCCAGCAATGGGGTAGACTATGGCTACACCTTC. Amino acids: CASNGVDYGYTF. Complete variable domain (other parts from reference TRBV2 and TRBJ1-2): EPEVTQTPSHQVTQMGQEVILRCVPISNHLYFYWYRQILGQKVEFLVSFYNNEISEKSEIFDDQFSVERPDGSNFTLKIRSTKLEDSAMYFCASNGVDYGYTFGSGTRLTVV.

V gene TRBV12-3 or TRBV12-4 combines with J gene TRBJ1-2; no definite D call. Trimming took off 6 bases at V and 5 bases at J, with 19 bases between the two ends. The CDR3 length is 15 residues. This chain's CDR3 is CASSFYSVRGYGYTF. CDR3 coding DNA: TGTGCCAGCAGCTTCTACTCGGTACGAGGTTATGGCTACACCTTC.

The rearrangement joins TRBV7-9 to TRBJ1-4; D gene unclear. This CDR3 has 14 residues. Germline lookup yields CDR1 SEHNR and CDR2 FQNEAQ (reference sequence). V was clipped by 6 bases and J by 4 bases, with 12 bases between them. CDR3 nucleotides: TGTGCCAGCAGTTTACAGAACGGTAATGAAAAACTGTTTTTT. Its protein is CASSLQNGNEKLFF.